Below, one T cell receptor (beta chain) is given with its context. Its antigen remains unidentified. This sample is part of a study of T cell responses to AZD1222 COVID-19 vaccine. Across the study: Second-dose intervals near 4 or 12 weeks were combined. Points from the study as a whole: Breadth and depth of Spike-specific TCRs rose after two AZD1222 doses. Clonal diversity may have been underestimated in mostly white British donors. As reported, nearly half of all spike-specific TCRs target variant regions that are unmutated.

The table came from immunoSEQ multiplex PCR; TCRdb's copy has only in-frame clones and leaves some out. The sample lists some 150,000 clones; 85% to 95% were seen once. The sequence derives from an adult in good health. The material sequenced was peripheral blood, taken on day 0 of AZD1222 vaccination.

CDR3 DNA sequence: TGCGCCAGCAGCCAGGGACGGGGGCTTGTCAATGAGCAGTTCTTC. Translating it yields CASSQGRGLVNEQFF. The chain couples TRBV4-3 to TRBJ2-1; D could derive from TRBD1 or TRBD2 (6 bases each). From germline, CDR1 is LGHNA and CDR2 YSLEER. The CDR3 runs to 15 residues. V gave up 3 bases and J gave up 6 bases, with 15 bases separating them.